The 18 T cell receptor beta chains below come from one sample, sequenced in a study of blood T cell repertoires in COVID-19. Assay used: immunoSEQ multiplex PCR; TCRdb lists only in-frame clones, some missing. The sample has about 110,000 clones; about 85% are singletons. Sequenced: peripheral blood. The origin of the receptors is a man aged 40-49 years with acute or convalescent COVID-19.

The J gene is TRBJ2-1, the V gene TRBV2, with D perhaps TRBD2 (5 bases). The germline V gene encodes CDR1 SNHLY and CDR2 FYNNEI. The CDR3 totals 17 residues. The germline V and J ends were trimmed by 2 bases and 0 bases, with 14 bases remaining between them. The CDR3 coding sequence is TGTGCCAGCAGTGAACCCCAGCGGCACATCTCCTACAATGAGCAGTTCTTC. This sequence encodes CASSEPQRHISYNEQFF.

This clone was found once. The rearrangement joins TRBV24-1 to TRBJ2-2, with 9 bases aligning to TRBD1. J was trimmed by 0 bases and V by 9 bases; bases with no gene match: 7. CDR3 size: 16 residues. The germline V gene has CDR1 KGHDR and CDR2 SFDVKD. CDR3 DNA: TGTGCCACCTCGGAGTACAGGGGGCCGAACACCGGGGAGCTGTTTTTT. Residues: CATSEYRGPNTGELFF.

The chain links TRBV4-2 to TRBJ2-7, with D possibly matching TRBD1 (5 bases). This CDR3 region has 16 residues. Germline assignment: CDR1 LGHNA and CDR2 YNFKEQ. The V gene lost 1 base and the J gene lost 1 base, with 14 bases spanning the gap. The DNA for the CDR3 is TGTGCCAGCAGCCAAGGAGTACTGGCAGGGTCCTACGAGCAGTACTTC. It is translated as CASSQGVLAGSYEQYF.

V gene TRBV5-6 combines with J gene TRBJ2-7; a weak D match, TRBD1 (6 bases). Germline V gives CDR1 SGHDT, CDR2 YYEEEE. CDR3 size: 12 residues. With 2 bases removed from V and 4 bases from J, the gap between germline ends came to 7 bases. CDR3 bases: TGTGCCAGCAGCTTTGGACAGTACGAGCAGTACTTC. Protein: CASSFGQYEQYF.

The gene calls are TRBV5-1 and TRBJ1-1; 8 positions match TRBD1. V lost 2 bases and J lost 4; bases outside the gene matches: 4. Looked up from germline, CDR1 is SGHRS and CDR2 is YFSETQ. CDR3 size: 14 residues. The CDR3 protein is CASSFGQGGTEAFF. The CDR3 coding sequence is TGCGCCAGCAGCTTTGGACAGGGTGGCACTGAAGCTTTCTTT.

This chain connects TRBV7-2 to TRBJ2-3, with a weak D call TRBD2 (5 bases). V lost 2 bases to trimming and J lost 6 bases, with 9 bases between them. The germline gives CDR1 SGHTA, CDR2 FQGNSA. There are 13 residues in the CDR3. The CDR3 region has the DNA TGTGCCAGCAGCTTAACAGCGGCCGATACGCAGTATTTT. The encoded protein is CASSLTAADTQYF.

The chain employs TRBV24-1 and TRBJ2-7; TRBD2 matches at 12 bases. The CDR3 length is 16 residues. V dropped 4 bases and J dropped 1; count of bases not matched to a gene: 4. CDR1 and CDR2 (germline): KGHDR, SFDVKD. CDR3 nucleotide sequence: TGTGCCACCAGTGAGCGAGGACTAGCGGGGTCCTACGAGCAGTACTTC. This translates into CATSERGLAGSYEQYF.

This chain uses TRBV5-4 with TRBJ2-7; D possibly corresponds to TRBD2 (6 bases). CDR3 length: 15 residues. V was pared by 4 bases and J by 6 bases, with 20 bases between. Germline V gene data show CDR1 as SGHNT and CDR2 as YYREEE (reference sequence). Here the CDR3 DNA reads TGTGCCAGCAGCCCCACCCTGACTAGTAGGGGCGAGCAGTACTTC. Protein: CASSPTLTSRGEQYF.

The rearrangement links TRBV2 to TRBJ2-7; D may be TRBD2 (6 bases). The germline V gene encodes CDR1 SNHLY and CDR2 FYNNEI. Trimming removed 6 bases from V and 4 bases from J, with 16 bases in between. The length of the CDR3 is 14 residues. CDR3 bases: TGTGCCAGCAGAAAGGACTACGTTGTGTACGAGCAGTACTTC. Translating it yields CASRKDYVVYEQYF.

CDR3 region: CAPAGGGTGELFF. The CDR3 coding sequence is TGTGCCCCCGCCGGCGGGGGCACCGGGGAGCTGTTTTTT. This chain links TRBV24-1 with TRBJ2-2; the match to TRBD2 covers 7 bases. After removal of 12 bases from V and 4 bases from J, the junction contained 7 bases not matched to a gene. Germline V CDR1 and CDR2: KGHDR, SFDVKD. The CDR3 loop spans 13 amino acids.

The J gene is TRBJ1-2, the V gene TRBV15, with 7 bases identical to TRBD1. The CDR3 runs to 13 residues. Germline V gene data show CDR1 as LNHNV and CDR2 as YYDKDF (reference sequence). V shed 3 bases and J 8 bases; nucleotides not matched to a gene: 6. The CDR3: CATSSPGQPGYTF. The CDR3 nucleotides are TGTGCCACCAGCAGCCCGGGACAGCCCGGCTACACCTTC. Drawing the rest from reference TRBV15 and TRBJ1-2, the complete variable domain is DAMVIQNPRYQVTQFGKPVTLSCSQTLNHNVMYWYQQKSSQAPKLLFHYYDKDFNNEADTPDNFQSRRPNTSFCFLDIRSPGLGDTAMYLCATSSPGQPGYTFGSGTRLTVV.

The gene calls are TRBV7-2 and TRBJ2-5; D is perhaps TRBD2 (6 bases). This CDR3 is 15 amino acids long. Trimming took 2 bases from V and 1 from J, leaving 11 bases between them. Germline V gene sequence: CDR1 SGHTA, CDR2 FQGNSA. For the CDR3, the DNA is TGTGCCAGCAGCTTATCGTGGGGGGTCCAAGAGACCCAGTACTTC. This translates into CASSLSWGVQETQYF. The variable domain in full, with the rest retrieved from reference TRBV7-2 and TRBJ2-5, is GAGVSQSPSNKVTEKGKDVELRCDPISGHTALYWYRQSLGQGLEFLIYFQGNSAPDKSGLPSDRFSAERTGGSVSTLTIQRTQQEDSAVYLCASSLSWGVQETQYFGPGTRLLVL.

The J gene is TRBJ1-1, the V gene TRBV5-1, with 9 bases fitting TRBD1. J gave up 1 base and V 5 bases, and 6 bases lay outside the gene matches. The CDR3 has 15 amino acids. The germline CDR1 and CDR2 sequences are SGHRS and YFSETQ. CDR3 amino acids: CASSWTGVPNTEAFF. In nucleotides, the CDR3 is TGCGCCAGCAGTTGGACAGGGGTTCCGAACACTGAAGCTTTCTTT. The full variable domain, completed using reference TRBV5-1 and TRBJ1-1, is KAGVTQTPRYLIKTRGQQVTLSCSPISGHRSVSWYQQTPGQGLQFLFEYFSETQRNKGNFPGRFSGRQFSNSRSEMNVSTLELGDSALYLCASSWTGVPNTEAFFGQGTRLTVV.

V is TRBV18 and J is TRBJ2-5, with D perhaps TRBD1 (6 bases). V gave up 2 bases and J gave up 2 bases, with 12 bases separating them. There are 15 residues in the CDR3. Per germline, CDR1 KGHSH and CDR2 LQKENI. The CDR3: CASSPVEGHQETQYF. DNA of the CDR3: TGTGCCAGCTCACCAGTAGAGGGACATCAAGAGACCCAGTACTTC.

The chain is built from TRBV12-3 or TRBV12-4 and TRBJ2-1; D unclear. The germline V and J ends were trimmed by 3 bases and 4 bases, with 7 bases remaining between them. The CDR3 covers 13 residues. DNA of the CDR3: TGTGCCAGCAGTTTGTTAGATTACAATGAGCAGTTCTTC. This codes for CASSLLDYNEQFF.

Here the CDR3 reads CASSTGLVSPDTQYF. The CDR3 nucleotides read TGTGCCAGCAGCACGGGACTAGTCAGTCCAGATACGCAGTATTTT. This chain uses TRBV5-8 with TRBJ2-3; 8 positions agree with TRBD2. Germline V gives CDR1 SGHTS, CDR2 YDEGEE. CDR3 length equals 15 residues. Trimming cost V 4 bases and J 4 bases; bases outside gene matches: 8. Drawing the rest from reference TRBV5-8 and TRBJ2-3, the complete variable domain is EAGVTQSPTHLIKTRGQQATLRCSPISGHTSVYWYQQALGLGLQFLLWYDEGEERNRGNFPPRFSGRQFPNYSSELNVNALELEDSALYLCASSTGLVSPDTQYFGPGTRLTVL.

The V call is TRBV13, the J call TRBJ2-3; 9 nucleotides line up with TRBD1. The ends lost 1 base at V and 2 bases at J; junction bases unmatched: 7. The CDR3 is made up of 17 amino acids. Germline CDR1 PRHDT, CDR2 FYEKMQ (reference sequence). The CDR3 protein is CASSLVGTGLATDTQYF. The CDR3 nucleotides are TGTGCCAGCAGCTTAGTAGGGACAGGGCTAGCCACAGATACGCAGTATTTT. Complete variable domain (other parts from reference TRBV13 and TRBJ2-3): AAGVIQSPRHLIKEKRETATLKCYPIPRHDTVYWYQQGPGQDPQFLISFYEKMQSDKGSIPDRFSAQQFSDYHSELNMSSLELGDSALYFCASSLVGTGLATDTQYFGPGTRLTVL.

The genes are TRBV4-1 and TRBJ2-1; D may be TRBD2 (7 bases). V was shortened by 0 bases and J by 10 bases, with 19 bases between the two germline ends. Germline lookup yields CDR1 MGHRA and CDR2 YSYEKL. The CDR3 loop spans 16 amino acids. The CDR3 region is CASSQEYTGGRREQFF. The CDR3 coding sequence is TGCGCCAGCAGCCAAGAATACACGGGGGGCCGAAGAGAGCAGTTCTTC.